The T cell receptor beta chain described here comes from a study of metastatic and nonmetastatic thyroid tumors (TCRdb year 2020). A note on the overall study: The researchers compared repertoires between peripheral blood samples and tumor or nodule tissue samples from patients with malignant or benign thyroid disease. Broader findings and caveats from the paper: TCR beta diversity was reported as significantly higher in malignant tumors than in benign nodules, in both blood and tumor samples.

Receptors were amplified or captured by PCR. The instrument given in TCRdb is Illumina HiSeq 4000. High-throughput sequencing was used to profile the TCR beta-chain CDR3 region of every patient. For the original study's pipeline: CDR3 differences across clinicopathological groups were used to build a classifier for discriminating distant-metastatic papillary thyroid cancer patients. To measure repertoire diversity the researchers used the Shannon index, while the Morisita-Horn index served to gauge how similar the tumor and blood repertoires were. TCRdb reran the public reads through fastp at Q25 and MiXCR, keeping productive beta chains. TCRdb's processing, not the authors', yielded these V and J calls. In this sample the table shows about 38,000 clones, about 27% of which occur a single time. About a tenth of the sample comes from the top ten. No treatment had been received by any patient before thyroid surgery. The study retrospectively analysed patient clinical samples collected from about 2012 to 2018 using T-cell receptor beta sequencing.

Judged by its sample share, this clone qualifies as medium-sized (0.01 to 0.1%). Its specific antigen is unknown. One base away there is no much larger clone; base qualities are not given. This receptor was obtained from a male donor with papillary thyroid cancer or a benign thyroid nodule (not recorded which). Some clones in this sample may be carry-over from other donors' samples. Sequenced input: blood.

CDR3 protein: CASSDGSGANVLTF. The nucleotide sequence is TGTGCCAGCAGTGACGGGTCTGGGGCCAACGTCCTGACTTTC. The chain joins TRBV6-1 to TRBJ2-6, with the identity of the D gene unclear. V sheds 3 bases and J sheds 1 base, leaving 4 bases between their ends. CDR1 and CDR2 are drawn from the germline V gene: MNHNS, SASEGT. The CDR3 goes from the cysteine to the phenylalanine over 14 residues. Only the CDR3 portion is preserved as DNA: 42 bases, with reading frame beginning at the first base.